This entry lists 32 T cell receptor beta chains sequenced from one sample in a study of CD8 T cells in ankylosing spondylitis. MiXCR was run by TCRdb on the 5' RACE reads, yielding one entry per CDR3 protein. The table has 290,000 or so distinct CDR3 sequences, roughly 20% seen once. Sequencing was done on a sample of blood, either unsorted or a sorted T cell fraction (not recorded which). The source is a female donor with ankylosing spondylitis or in good health (not recorded which).

This clonotype was counted at least ten times. The chain links TRBV20-1 to TRBJ1-5, with 9 bases matching TRBD1. Germline CDR1 reads DFQATT; CDR2 reads SNEGSKA (reference sequence). The CDR3 sequence is 15 residues long. Unmatched junction bases numbered 9, after V lost 5 bases and J lost 4 bases. The CDR3 DNA is TGCAGTGCTGTTGTGGGACAGGGTAGGAATCAGCCCCAGCATTTT. Translating gives CSAVVGQGRNQPQHF.

This clonotype appeared a few times. The chain joins TRBV9 to TRBJ2-1, with a weak D call TRBD2 (5 bases). Germline V CDR1 and CDR2: SGDLS, YYNGEE. The CDR3 runs 14 residues. Trimming removed 2 bases from V and 4 bases from J, with 10 bases in between. CDR3 protein: CASSVSGVYNEQFF. The CDR3 coding sequence is TGTGCCAGCAGCGTCTCCGGGGTGTACAATGAGCAGTTCTTC. The full variable domain, rest sourced from reference TRBV9 and TRBJ2-1, is DSGVTQTPKHLITATGQRVTLRCSPRSGDLSVYWYQQSLDQGLQFLIQYYNGEERAKGNILERFSAQQFPDLHSELNLSSLELGDSALYFCASSVSGVYNEQFFGPGTRLTVL.

This clonotype was found many times. The chain joins TRBV12-3 or TRBV12-4 to TRBJ1-1; the match to TRBD1 covers 7 bases. The CDR3 is made up of 15 amino acids. With V trimmed by 3 bases and J by 1 base, 5 bases remained unmatched. The CDR3 sequence: CASSFGDRSNTEAFF. CDR3 DNA sequence: TGTGCCAGCAGTTTCGGGGACAGATCGAACACTGAAGCTTTCTTT.

The V call is TRBV7-6, the J call TRBJ2-1; perhaps D is TRBD1 or TRBD2 (6 bases each). Trimming took off 3 bases at V and 10 bases at J, with 22 bases between the two ends. The V gene's germline CDR1 is SGHVS and CDR2 FNYEAQ. The CDR3 is 16 amino acids. CDR3 sequence: CASSLGAEGPLGEQFF. In DNA form, the CDR3 reads TGTGCCAGCAGCTTGGGGGCGGAGGGACCCTTGGGAGAGCAGTTCTTC.

V gene TRBV4-3 combines with J gene TRBJ2-3, with D unclear. This CDR3 contains 14 residues. Germline CDR1 is LGHNA and CDR2 is YSLEER. V lost 1 base to trimming and J lost 2 bases, with 7 bases between them. CDR3: CASSQVGITDTQYF. CDR3 DNA sequence: TGCGCCAGCAGCCAAGTAGGGATCACAGATACGCAGTATTTT.

The rearrangement links TRBV6-1 to TRBJ2-5; D is perhaps TRBD1 (5 bases). This CDR3 has 19 residues. Germline-derived CDR1 and CDR2 are MNHNS and SASEGT. The V and J ends lost 1 base and 0 bases respectively, with 21 bases between them. In DNA, the CDR3 is TGTGCCAGCAGTGAAGGGCTCGACAGTTGGCTGTCGTACCAAGAGACCCAGTACTTC. It encodes CASSEGLDSWLSYQETQYF.

This clonotype has only a few counts. The chain links TRBV6-6 to TRBJ1-5, with D perhaps TRBD1 (5 bases). The germline gives CDR1 MNHNY, CDR2 SVGAGI (reference sequence). The V end was cut by 8 bases, the J end by 3 bases, with 11 bases between. This CDR3 has 13 residues. CDR3 sequence (DNA): TGTGCCAGCCGGGACCACAACAATCAGCCCCAGCATTTT. This codes for CASRDHNNQPQHF.

The chain carries TRBV30 and TRBJ2-1; TRBD2 matches 14 bases. CDR3 length: 15 amino acids. Looked up from germline, CDR1 is GTSNPN and CDR2 is SVGIG (reference sequence). Germline trimming cut 1 base from V and 7 bases from J; bases unmatched to any gene: 3. The DNA of the CDR3 is TGTGCCTGGAGTGAAGGGACTAGCGGGAGTAATGAGCAGTTCTTC. Amino acid sequence: CAWSEGTSGSNEQFF.

The rearrangement joins TRBV19 to TRBJ2-7; D gene unclear. This CDR3 is built from 14 residues. V dropped 1 base and J dropped 0 bases, with 7 bases sitting between them. CDR1 and CDR2 (germline): LNHDA, SQIVND (reference sequence). CDR3 residues: CASSIAVNSYEQYF. In nucleotides, the CDR3 is TGTGCCAGTAGTATAGCCGTAAACTCCTACGAGCAGTACTTC.

V usage is TRBV19 and J usage is TRBJ1-2; the D is unclear. Germline CDR1 is LNHDA and CDR2 is SQIVND (reference sequence). V dropped 5 bases and J dropped 3 bases, with 10 bases sitting between them. The CDR3 consists of 13 residues. The CDR3 coding sequence is TGTGCCAGTAGTGTCGGGTCTTACTATGGCTACACCTTC. Its protein is CASSVGSYYGYTF.

This clonotype was recorded a few times. The chain combines TRBV20-1 with TRBJ2-5; TRBD1 agrees at 7 bases. The germline V gene encodes CDR1 DFQATT and CDR2 SNEGSKA (reference sequence). CDR3 length equals 13 residues. V trimming: 6 bases; J trimming: 4 bases; junction bases outside the gene matches: 8. CDR3: CSAHPTGRETQYF. CDR3 DNA: TGCAGTGCCCACCCGACAGGGCGAGAGACCCAGTACTTC.

This sequence joins TRBV6-1 and TRBJ1-6; the D gene is possibly TRBD1 (6 bases). Germline loops: CDR1 MNHNS, CDR2 SASEGT. V was shortened by 8 bases and J by 7 bases, with 15 bases between the two germline ends. CDR3 length: 14 residues. CDR3 loop: CASLKSRGNSPLHF. CDR3 DNA sequence: TGTGCCAGCCTTAAAAGCAGGGGCAATTCACCCCTCCACTTT.

This clonotype occurred a few times. The junction shows a germline mismatch at one end, possibly a read error. The chain is built from TRBV5-1 and TRBJ2-5, with D tentatively TRBD2 (5 bases). CDR1 is SGHRS and CDR2 is YFSETQ in the germline V gene. This CDR3 is 14 amino acids long. The CDR3 loop is CARSFDYREETQYF. CDR3 bases: TGCGCCAGAAGCTTTGACTATCGGGAAGAGACCCAGTACTTC.

The chain uses TRBV11-3 and TRBJ2-1, with a weak D call TRBD2 (6 bases). CDR1 is SGHNT, CDR2 YENEEA, per germline. V dropped 1 base and J dropped 7 bases, with 14 bases sitting between them. The length of the CDR3 is 15 residues. CDR3 coding DNA: TGTGCCAGCAGCTTAGGATGGTATCGGGGGAATGAGCAGTTCTTC. This sequence encodes CASSLGWYRGNEQFF.

The rearrangement joins TRBV7-2 to TRBJ2-3; no firm D call. Germline CDR1 reads SGHTA; CDR2 reads FQGNSA. The CDR3 totals 12 residues. V was clipped by 2 bases and J by 4 bases, with 4 bases between them. CDR3 residues: CASSLSPDTQYF. CDR3 in DNA: TGTGCCAGCAGCTTATCCCCAGATACGCAGTATTTT.

The chain carries TRBV2 and TRBJ2-1, with D possibly being TRBD2 (5 bases). The germline gives CDR1 SNHLY, CDR2 FYNNEI. V shed 3 bases and J shed 6 bases, with 15 bases lying between them. This CDR3 has 15 residues. The CDR3, as DNA: TGTGCCAGCAGTGAGCGAAGCGGAGACGGCAATGAGCAGTTCTTC. This codes for CASSERSGDGNEQFF.

This rearrangement joins TRBV15 to TRBJ2-4, with a weak D call TRBD1 (7 bases). The CDR3 spans 16 residues. Per the germline V gene, CDR1 is LNHNV and CDR2 is YYDKDF (reference sequence). V lost 5 bases, J lost 3 bases, and 17 bases lay in between. The CDR3 nucleotides read TGTGCCACCAGCGGAGGGGGCAGTGAAGTCAAAAACATTCAGTACTTC. This encodes CATSGGGSEVKNIQYF.

This clonotype was seen a few times. This rearrangement joins TRBV20-1 to TRBJ1-5; TRBD1 is a possible D gene (6 bases). Trimming stripped 3 bases from V and 11 bases from J, with 20 bases between. This CDR3 spans 14 amino acids. Germline assignment: CDR1 DFQATT and CDR2 SNEGSKA (reference sequence). The CDR3 region is CSARGAGVQSAQHF. In DNA form, the CDR3 reads TGCAGTGCTAGGGGGGCCGGTGTTCAGTCGGCCCAGCATTTT.

The chain carries TRBV7-9 and TRBJ2-1; the match to TRBD2 covers 11 bases. Germline-derived CDR1 and CDR2 are SEHNR and FQNEAQ (reference sequence). The CDR3 has 15 amino acids. V was pared by 5 bases and J by 3 bases, with 3 bases of the junction left unmatched. CDR3 DNA: TGTGCCAGCAGCCAGGGACTAGCGGACTACAATGAGCAGTTCTTC. Protein: CASSQGLADYNEQFF. Looking up the rest from reference TRBV7-9 and TRBJ2-1 gives the full variable domain: DTGVSQNPRHKITKRGQNVTFRCDPISEHNRLYWYRQTLGQGPEFLTYFQNEAQLEKSRLLSDRFSAERPKGSFSTLEIQRTEQGDSAMYLCASSQGLADYNEQFFGPGTRLTVL.

The rearrangement links TRBV5-5 to TRBJ2-7, with D possibly TRBD1 on 7 matching bases. With 5 bases removed from V and 1 base from J, the gap between germline ends came to 16 bases. CDR3 length: 15 amino acids. In germline, CDR1 is SGHKS, CDR2 YYEKEE (reference sequence). This chain's CDR3 is CASRLRGDSSYEQYF. The CDR3 DNA is TGTGCCAGCAGGCTCAGGGGGGATTCTTCCTACGAGCAGTACTTC.

There are many counts of this clonotype. The rearrangement uses TRBV18 and TRBJ1-1; D is unclear. The CDR3 contains 16 residues. In germline, CDR1 is KGHSH, CDR2 LQKENI. Trimming removed 4 bases from V and 1 base from J, with 16 bases in between. CDR3 in amino acids: CASSLLPGRANTEAFF. The CDR3 DNA follows: TGTGCCAGCTCACTTCTACCTGGACGGGCGAACACTGAAGCTTTCTTT.

V and J are TRBV18 and TRBJ2-7, with 9 bases fitting TRBD1. Germline V gene data show CDR1 as KGHSH and CDR2 as LQKENI. The CDR3 has 15 amino acids. J gave up 3 bases and V 6 bases, and 9 bases lay outside the gene matches. CDR3 nucleotide sequence: TGTGCCAGCTCTCCCGGGACAGGGAGAAACTACGAGCAGTACTTC. Its translation is CASSPGTGRNYEQYF.

This chain connects TRBV7-3 to TRBJ2-1; 11 bases align to TRBD2. The CDR3 has 15 amino acids. Per germline, CDR1 SGHTA and CDR2 FQGTGA. Trimming removed 0 bases from V and 10 bases from J; junction bases left unmatched: 5. CDR3 in DNA: TGTGCCAGCAGCTTAACGGGACTAGCGGCCGGGGAGCAGTTCTTC. This sequence encodes CASSLTGLAAGEQFF.

This clonotype was counted between two and nine times. J is TRBJ2-1 and V is TRBV29-1; TRBD2 aligns across 7 bases. Trimming took 4 bases from V and 7 from J; bases not matched to a gene: 1. The CDR3 is 11 residues long. Germline lookup yields CDR1 SQVTM and CDR2 ANQGSEA. CDR3 in amino acids: CSVAGGNEQFF. For the CDR3, the DNA is TGCAGCGTTGCCGGGGGGAATGAGCAGTTCTTC.

The rearrangement uses TRBV5-1 and TRBJ2-3; D remains ambiguous. Between the trimmed V and J ends, which lost 0 bases and 4 bases, there was a span of 9 bases. Germline lookup yields CDR1 SGHRS and CDR2 YFSETQ. This CDR3 is 14 amino acids long. The CDR3 DNA reads TGCGCCAGCAGCTTGGCCACAGCATCAGATACGCAGTATTTT. Translated: CASSLATASDTQYF.

The table lists this clonotype with many counts. This chain uses TRBV5-5 with TRBJ1-3; no clear D. The germline CDR1 and CDR2 sequences are SGHKS and YYEKEE (reference sequence). V was trimmed by 2 bases and J by 0 bases, leaving 9 bases between them. This CDR3 contains 15 residues. The CDR3 DNA reads as TGTGCCAGCAGCTTTGAAGAAGACTCTGGAAACACCATATATTTT. It encodes CASSFEEDSGNTIYF.

The V and J genes are TRBV5-4 and TRBJ2-1, with a possible D match to TRBD2 (5 bases). This CDR3 contains 15 residues. The V and J ends lost 1 base and 6 bases respectively, with 14 bases between them. CDR1 and CDR2 (germline): SGHNT, YYREEE (reference sequence). The CDR3 DNA is TGTGCCAGCAGCTTGAGGAGGCCTAACCTCAATGAGCAGTTCTTC. Translated, it gives CASSLRRPNLNEQFF. Full variable domain (missing parts from reference TRBV5-4 and TRBJ2-1): ETGVTQSPTHLIKTRGQQVTLRCSSQSGHNTVSWYQQALGQGPQFIFQYYREEENGRGNFPPRFSGLQFPNYSSELNVNALELDDSALYLCASSLRRPNLNEQFFGPGTRLTVL.

The chain has TRBV7-3 and TRBJ2-1; 7 bases agree with TRBD2. The CDR3 loop spans 16 amino acids. The trim removed 5 bases at V and 5 bases at J, leaving 12 bases unmatched. The germline gives CDR1 SGHTA, CDR2 FQGTGA. As DNA, the CDR3 is TGTGCCAGCAGCCCCCAGGGCGGGAGAGTTAACAATGAGCAGTTCTTC. It specifies CASSPQGGRVNNEQFF.

The chain employs TRBV7-9 and TRBJ2-1, with 8 bases fitting TRBD2. The CDR3 is 15 residues long. J lost 7 bases, V lost 1 base, and 6 bases had no gene match. Germline CDR1 is SEHNR and CDR2 is FQNEAQ (reference sequence). CDR3 loop: CASSLGSGRTNEQFF. The CDR3 DNA reads TGTGCCAGCAGCTTAGGGAGCGGGAGAACGAATGAGCAGTTCTTC.

Only a few counts were recorded for this clonotype. The genes are TRBV7-2 and TRBJ2-5; D not resolved. The ends were cut back, 1 base at V and 2 bases at J, with 11 bases in the middle. Germline-derived CDR1 and CDR2 are SGHTA and FQGNSA. CDR3 length: 15 residues. The DNA of the CDR3 is TGTGCCAGCAGCTTAGTGTTAACCAGACAAGAGACCCAGTACTTC. As protein: CASSLVLTRQETQYF.

CDR3 sequence reads: CASSFAGGPYEQFF. CDR3 in DNA: TGTGCCAGCTCTTTCGCGGGAGGGCCATATGAGCAGTTCTTC. This chain connects TRBV18 to TRBJ2-1; TRBD2 agrees at 9 bases. The ends lost 6 bases at V and 8 bases at J; junction bases unmatched: 8. Germline CDR1 is KGHSH and CDR2 is LQKENI. CDR3 size: 14 residues.

This clonotype occurred a few times. The J gene is TRBJ2-6, the V gene TRBV7-2, with a weak D call TRBD1 (6 bases). The germline gives CDR1 SGHTA, CDR2 FQGNSA. The CDR3 is 18 residues long. V was clipped by 0 bases and J by 0 bases, with 12 bases between them. CDR3 amino acids: CASSLAVGHLSGANVLTF. CDR3 bases: TGTGCCAGCAGCTTAGCCGTGGGACACCTCTCTGGGGCCAACGTCCTGACTTTC. Based on the CDR3 plus reference TRBV7-2 and TRBJ2-6, the full variable domain is GAGVSQSPSNKVTEKGKDVELRCDPISGHTALYWYRQSLGQGLEFLIYFQGNSAPDKSGLPSDRFSAERTGGSVSTLTIQRTQQEDSAVYLCASSLAVGHLSGANVLTFGAGSRLTVL.